This T cell receptor (beta chain) was documented in a study of T cells in Graves' hyperthyroidism and ophthalmopathy (dated by TCRdb to the late 2010s). Notes on the research overall: Peripheral blood samples were taken at initial diagnosis, before any treatment was given. TCR V-J signatures able to tell the groups apart were searched for in a discovery cohort of about a hundred patients, of whom 43 had Graves' ophthalmopathy and roughly 57 had stable Graves' hyperthyroidism. The study also compared thyroid tissue and blood T-cell repertoires from 5 to 7 Graves' hyperthyroidism patients. The 100 or so discovery patients were randomly split 7:3 into training and test sets. Prospective prediction of ophthalmopathy was tested in an independent validation cohort consisting of some 19 hyperthyroidism patients and around 16 patients who later progressed to ophthalmopathy. According to the paper, TCR Vbeta CDR3 sequencing was carried out on 120 to 150 peripheral blood samples, which came from under 50 ophthalmopathy, approximately 78 hyperthyroidism and roughly 17 progressor patients. Once sampling was done, hyperthyroidism patients were given methimazole at a starting dose of 30 mg daily, whereas ophthalmopathy patients were given high-dose intravenous methylprednisolone. What the study reported, not specific to this receptor: In validation, the model predicted progression to ophthalmopathy a median of approximately 6.6 months before onset, with roughly 70% sensitivity and roughly 72% specificity. Blood samples also contained most of the expanded thyroid clonotypes (frequency above 0.001), which suggests that blood repertoires may reflect thyroid immune responses. No statistical method was used to set the sample size in advance, and investigators knew the group allocation. A model built on a 13 V-J signature distinguished ophthalmopathy from stable hyperthyroidism, reaching 85% to 90% sensitivity and about 81% specificity in cross-validation and 80%/75% in testing.

Stable Graves' hyperthyroidism was defined as the absence of progression to ophthalmopathy over 18 months of follow-up. The hyperthyroidism patients were between 18 and 65 years old and newly diagnosed, with a disease duration of less than 2 months. Any patient with an uncontrolled infection, another autoimmune disease, pregnancy or lactation was excluded. Diagnoses were established on the basis of clinical symptoms, serum thyroxine and TRAb, thyroid ultrasound, and orbital computed tomography. PBMCs were separated from roughly 10 ml of fresh peripheral blood using Ficoll-Paque density gradient centrifugation. Trizol reagent was used to extract total RNA, and RNA quality was then checked on an Agilent 2100 Bioanalyzer. Based on the germline V gene (reference sequence), the CDR1 and CDR2 sequences are MNHEY and SMNVEV. The junction shows trimming of 5 bases on V and 6 bases on J, and the gene matches do not reach 10 bases of it. Spanning cysteine to phenylalanine, the CDR3 consists of 15 amino acids. The DNA shown is the 45-base CDR3, in frame from base 1.

Notes on this clonotype: What antigen it recognizes has not been identified. No qualities accompany the bases; no much larger clone lies one base away.

TCR beta CDR3 regions were amplified from RNA transcripts. A first-round RT-PCR of the TCR CDR3 used the HTBI primer set with the Qiagen OneStep RT-PCR kit. Libraries were constructed in a second round of multiplex PCR, after which size selection and purification were performed. Paired-end sequencing of the libraries was performed with 100 bp reads on an Illumina HiSeq2000. On the study's bioinformatics: SOAPnuke was used to process the raw data, with reads discarded if the reads contained adapters or uncalled bases, had a mean Phred below 15, or lacked an exact constant-primer or identifier match. High-quality paired reads were merged with COPE v1.2.5, and unique nucleotide sequences were defined as clonotypes. Clonotypes were aligned to IMGT TRBV, TRBD and TRBJ reference segments using MiTCR v1.1. Analysis was restricted to V-J combinations with a frequency above 0.0001, which covered roughly 99% of repertoires. A TCS score was defined as the ratio of F50 (clonal expansion) to E x V (chaos), with BLOSUM62-based TCRdist applied between CDR3 peptides within each V-J. Welch's t-statistics and random forest reduced around 520 V-J features to 10 to 15, which were used in a naive Bayes classifier (R e1071). TCRdb reprocessing: public reads trimmed at Q25 with fastp, clones called with MiXCR, in-frame beta chains kept. Rows merge per CDR3 protein into single entries with the most common DNA and genes. These V and J calls derive from TCRdb rather than the authors' analysis. This sample lists approximately 610,000 distinct CDR3 sequences; over 15% were detected once. 15% to 20% of the sample rests with the top ten.

Specimen: blood. The TCR was taken from a woman in her late teens or twenties with Graves' hyperthyroidism. The sequence links TRBV27 to TRBJ2-1, with 7 bases aligning to TRBD2. The bases read TGTGCCAGCAGTCCCAGGGCGGGAGTTTTCAATGAGCAGTTCTTC. Translated, this is CASSPRAGVFNEQFF.